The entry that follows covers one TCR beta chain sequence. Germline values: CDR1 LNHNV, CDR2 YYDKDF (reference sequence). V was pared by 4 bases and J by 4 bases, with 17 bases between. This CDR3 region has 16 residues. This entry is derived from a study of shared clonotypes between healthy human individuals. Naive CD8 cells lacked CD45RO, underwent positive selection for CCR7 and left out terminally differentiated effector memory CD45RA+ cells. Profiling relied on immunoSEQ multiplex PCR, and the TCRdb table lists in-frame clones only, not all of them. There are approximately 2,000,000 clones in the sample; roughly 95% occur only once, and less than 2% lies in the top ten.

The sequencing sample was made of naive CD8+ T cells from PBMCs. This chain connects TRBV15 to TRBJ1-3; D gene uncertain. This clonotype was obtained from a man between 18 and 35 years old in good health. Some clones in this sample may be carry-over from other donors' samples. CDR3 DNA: TGTGCCACCAGCATGGTTGGTACGGGCGCGGGAAACACCATATATTTT. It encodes CATSMVGTGAGNTIYF.